These 15 T cell receptor beta chains were sequenced from one sample in a study of blood T cell repertoires in COVID-19. Only in-frame clones appear in the TCRdb table, and some are missing; sequencing was by immunoSEQ multiplex PCR. The sample includes about 170,000 clones, around nine tenths of them seen just once. The sample taken for sequencing was peripheral blood. The source of these receptors is a man between 65 and 85 years old with acute or convalescent COVID-19.

The chain has TRBV28 and TRBJ2-1, with D possibly matching TRBD2 (6 bases). Germline CDR1 MDHEN, CDR2 SYDVKM. V lost 6 bases, J lost 6 bases, and 12 bases lay in between. CDR3 length: 13 amino acids. CDR3 region: CASSGLLGNEQFF. CDR3 DNA sequence: TGTGCCAGCAGCGGACTATTGGGCAATGAGCAGTTCTTC. Looking up the rest from reference TRBV28 and TRBJ2-1 gives the full variable domain: DVKVTQSSRYLVKRTGEKVFLECVQDMDHENMFWYRQDPGLGLRLIYFSYDVKMKEKGDIPEGYSVSREKKERFSLILESASTNQTSMYLCASSGLLGNEQFFGPGTRLTVL.

The chain couples TRBV9 to TRBJ2-5; 7 bases agree with TRBD1. The V gene end was trimmed by 3 bases and the J gene end by 5 bases; junction bases not matched to a gene: 7. Germline values: CDR1 SGDLS, CDR2 YYNGEE. The CDR3 is 14 amino acids. CDR3: CASSEQGTRETQYF. The CDR3 DNA is TGTGCCAGCAGCGAACAGGGGACGCGGGAGACCCAGTACTTC.

This clone was seen only a few times. This chain links TRBV2 with TRBJ2-3; 8 bases map to TRBD2. V shed 7 bases, J shed 3 bases, and the junction held 15 bases outside the gene matches. The CDR3 is 17 amino acids. Germline-derived CDR1 and CDR2 are SNHLY and FYNNEI. As DNA, the CDR3 is TGTGCCAGCACCCGGAATGGACTAGCCCTGGGAACAGATACGCAGTATTTT. Translated: CASTRNGLALGTDTQYF.

This sequence joins TRBV5-8 and TRBJ1-6, with TRBD1 identical over 8 bases. This CDR3 has 14 amino acids. The V gene end was trimmed by 6 bases and the J gene end by 7 bases; junction bases not matched to a gene: 6. Germline CDR1 is SGHTS and CDR2 is YDEGEE. The CDR3 here is CASTDRVGNSPLHF. Here the CDR3 DNA reads TGTGCCAGCACGGACAGGGTCGGGAATTCACCCCTCCACTTT.

As DNA, the CDR3 is TGCGCCAGCAGCCCAGGGTCGCTAAGCTCCTACGAGCAGTACTTC. Residues: CASSPGSLSSYEQYF. V gene TRBV5-1 combines with J gene TRBJ2-7, with D maybe TRBD1 (5 bases). Per germline, CDR1 SGHRS and CDR2 YFSETQ. Trimming pared 4 bases from V and 0 bases from J, leaving 14 bases between. The CDR3 sequence is 15 residues long.

V gene TRBV7-6 combines with J gene TRBJ2-2, with a possible D match to TRBD2 (7 bases). Trimming took 4 bases from V and 6 from J, leaving 21 bases between them. This CDR3 is built from 17 residues. Germline CDR1 and CDR2: SGHVS and FNYEAQ. The CDR3 is CASSSHFGGGASGELFF. The CDR3 bases are TGTGCCAGCAGCTCACATTTTGGAGGGGGGGCGTCCGGGGAGCTGTTTTTT.

J is TRBJ1-4 and V is TRBV4-3; 8 nucleotides agree with TRBD1. The CDR3 is 14 amino acids. Per the germline V gene, CDR1 is LGHNA and CDR2 is YSLEER. J gave up 4 bases and V 4 bases, and 2 bases lay outside the gene matches. Here the CDR3 reads CASSPDRGNEKLFF. CDR3 nucleotides: TGCGCCAGCAGCCCCGACAGGGGTAATGAAAAACTGTTTTTT.

This sequence joins TRBV24-1 and TRBJ1-5, with TRBD1 matching 9 bases. Looked up from germline, CDR1 is KGHDR and CDR2 is SFDVKD. The J segment lost 5 bases and the V segment lost 1 base, leaving 11 bases of the junction unmatched. This CDR3 comprises 18 residues. CDR3 DNA: TGTGCCACCAGTGATTTAAAGGGACAGGGAGGGAGAGATCAGCCCCAGCATTTT. It translates to CATSDLKGQGGRDQPQHF.

The V and J genes are TRBV2 and TRBJ2-1; D call uncertain. The CDR3 is 15 amino acids. Looked up from germline, CDR1 is SNHLY and CDR2 is FYNNEI. With 1 base removed from V and 4 bases from J, the gap between germline ends came to 11 bases. CDR3 bases: TGTGCCAGCAGTGAAGGTGGAGTTGGTTACAATGAGCAGTTCTTC. Encoded protein: CASSEGGVGYNEQFF.

The chain uses TRBV6-5 and TRBJ1-5; tentatively, D is TRBD1 (6 bases). Trimming pared 6 bases from V and 0 bases from J, leaving 12 bases between. Germline V lookup: CDR1 MNHEY, CDR2 SVGAGI. This CDR3 has 15 amino acids. This chain's CDR3 is CASSLTGYSNQPQHF. CDR3 DNA: TGTGCCAGCAGCTTGACAGGATATAGCAATCAGCCCCAGCATTTT.

V and J are TRBV7-9 and TRBJ2-7; TRBD1 aligns across 11 bases. V lost 5 bases, J lost 6 bases, and 3 bases stayed unmatched. Germline loops: CDR1 SEHNR, CDR2 FQNEAQ (reference sequence). This CDR3 has 13 amino acids. CDR3 nucleotide sequence: TGTGCCAGCAGCCCTGGGACAGGGGGCGAGCAGTACTTC. This encodes CASSPGTGGEQYF. Drawing the rest from reference TRBV7-9 and TRBJ2-7, the complete variable domain is DTGVSQNPRHKITKRGQNVTFRCDPISEHNRLYWYRQTLGQGPEFLTYFQNEAQLEKSRLLSDRFSAERPKGSFSTLEIQRTEQGDSAMYLCASSPGTGGEQYFGPGTRLTVT.

The genes are TRBV30 and TRBJ2-3; 7 bases are a match to TRBD2. The germline CDR1 and CDR2 sequences are GTSNPN and SVGIG (reference sequence). This CDR3 spans 14 amino acids. Trimming removed 0 bases from V and 2 bases from J; junction bases left unmatched: 2. CDR3 nucleotides: TGTGCCTGGAGTGTTGGGACTACCACAGATACGCAGTATTTT. Residues: CAWSVGTTTDTQYF.

The rearrangement links TRBV6-1 to TRBJ1-6; D call uncertain. The V gene lost 2 bases and the J gene lost 10 bases, with 12 bases spanning the gap. The CDR3 contains 14 residues. Germline assignment: CDR1 MNHNS and CDR2 SASEGT. The CDR3 nucleotides read TGTGCCAGCAGTGAACGAGGTATAGACTCACCCCTCCACTTT. Translated, it gives CASSERGIDSPLHF.

The rearrangement uses TRBV7-8 and TRBJ1-2, with TRBD1 matching over 8 bases. Germline CDR1 is SGHVS and CDR2 is FQNEAQ. The CDR3 has 14 residues. The J segment lost 3 bases and the V segment lost 2 bases, leaving 2 bases of the junction unmatched. The CDR3 DNA reads as TGTGCCAGCAGCTTAACAGGGGGGGACTATGGCTACACCTTC. Translated, it gives CASSLTGGDYGYTF.

This chain connects TRBV4-1 to TRBJ2-1; D may be TRBD1 (5 bases). Trimming removed 1 base at V and 8 bases at J, with 12 bases between. The germline gives CDR1 MGHRA, CDR2 YSYEKL. There are 14 residues in the CDR3. The CDR3 region has the DNA TGCGCCAGCAGCCAAGTGGGTGTAGGGGATGAGCAGTTCTTC. Translating it yields CASSQVGVGDEQFF.